This is a list of T cell receptor beta chains from one sample in a study of PD-1 blockade in classical Hodgkin lymphoma. Libraries were prepared by immunoSEQ multiplex PCR; TCRdb keeps only in-frame clonotypes and omits some of them. The sample has about 97,000 clones; roughly 83% are singletons. The source material was peripheral blood mononuclear cells (PBMCs), sampled at baseline. The receptors here all came from a human donor with classical Hodgkin lymphoma. CDR3s include the opening cysteine and the closing phenylalanine or tryptophan. The D gene is left open where the match is weak. Only some rows state a clone size, as once, few, many or a class for expanded clones.

NA TRBJ2-3 NA TRBV18 TGTGCCAGCTCACACTCAAGCCCCACTAGCACAGATACGCAGTATTTT CASSHSSPTSTDTQYF
NA TRBJ1-3 NA TRBV25-1 TGTGCCAGCAGTGCGACAGTGATTTCTGGAAACACCATATATTTT CASSATVISGNTIYF
NA TRBJ2-7 NA TRBV9 TGTGCCAGCAGCGTATCACTAGGGACCGAGCAGTACTTC CASSVSLGTEQYF
TRBD2 TRBJ2-1 NA TRBV5-1 TGCGCCAGCAGCTCCCCCGGACTAGCGGGAGGCCACTCCTACAATGAGCAGTTCTTC CASSSPGLAGGHSYNEQFF
NA TRBJ1-1 NA TRBV5-4 TGTGCCAGCAGCTTAGGGACAAAGAACACTGAAGCTTTCTTT CASSLGTKNTEAFF
TRBD2 TRBJ2-7 NA TRBV6-5 TGTGCCACCCGGGCAGCGGGAGTTCGCGAGCAGTACTTC CATRAAGVREQYF
NA TRBJ1-1 NA TRBV13 TGTGCCAGCGCGTTGCGGAGGAACACTGAAGCTTTCTTT CASALRRNTEAFF
TRBD1 TRBJ2-2 NA TRBV6-5 TGTGCCAGCAGGGCACAGGGGGCGCTTACCGGGGAGCTGTTTTTT CASRAQGALTGELFF
TRBD1 TRBJ2-2 NA TRBV6-5 TGTGCCACCCGGGCTTGGACAGGGCCCGGGGAGCTGTTTTTT CATRAWTGPGELFF
NA TRBJ1-1 NA TRBV6-6 TGTGCCAGCAGGATGTTTGCTGAAGCTTTCTTT CASRMFAEAFF
NA TRBJ2-4 NA TRBV29-1 TGCAGCGTTGAAACCTCAGCCAAAAACATTCAGTACTTC CSVETSAKNIQYF
NA TRBJ2-5 NA TRBV7-7 TGTGCCAGCAGTACCGACAGACAAGAGACCCAGTACTTC CASSTDRQETQYF
TRBD1 TRBJ1-4 NA TRBV7-2 TGTGCCAGCAGCTTAGTACAGGGGCGAAATGAAAAACTGTTTTTT CASSLVQGRNEKLFF
NA TRBJ1-1 NA TRBV5-1 TGCGCCAGCAGCGTTCCCCGTTTGGGGGGGAGAAGCACTGAAGCTTTCTTT CASSVPRLGGRSTEAFF
NA TRBJ2-2 once TRBV9 TGTGCCTCCTCGACAGCGAACACCGGGGAGCTGTTTTTT CASSTANTGELFF
TRBD1 TRBJ2-1 NA TRBV5-4 TGTGCCAGCAGCTTACAGGGGAGCTACAATGAGCAGTTCTTC CASSLQGSYNEQFF
NA TRBJ1-5 NA TRBV6-6 TGTGCCAGCAGTTTCCTCAATCAGCCCCAGCATTTT CASSFLNQPQHF
NA TRBJ2-1 NA TRBV4-1 TGCGCCAGCAGCCAAGATCATGAGCAGTTCTTC CASSQDHEQFF
NA TRBJ2-1 NA TRBV7-2 TGTGCCAGCAGCTTGGGGCTAGTGGTGTACAATGAGCAGTTCTTC CASSLGLVVYNEQFF
NA TRBJ1-1 NA TRBV14 TGTGCCAGCAGCCAAGTAGGGGGTGGGACTGAAGCTTTCTTT CASSQVGGGTEAFF
TRBD1 TRBJ1-2 NA TRBV25-1 TGTGCCAGCAGTGAAACTCGACAGGGGGCCATCTATGGCTACACCTTC CASSETRQGAIYGYTF
NA TRBJ2-1 NA TRBV7-9 TGTGCCAGCAGCTTAGTGTTTGAGCAGTTCTTC CASSLVFEQFF
TRBD2 TRBJ2-3 NA TRBV5-1 TGCGCCAGCAGCTTGGATAGCGGGGGGGATACGCAGTATTTT CASSLDSGGDTQYF
NA TRBJ2-2 NA TRBV5-8 TGTGCCAGCAGCTTTGCCGGGGAGCTGTTTTTT CASSFAGELFF
NA TRBJ1-4 NA TRBV19 TGTGCCAGTAGTCCCGGTATGCCTCCCGGAGGGGAAAAACTGTTTTTT CASSPGMPPGGEKLFF
NA TRBJ2-5 NA TRBV10-3 TGTGCCATCAGTGAGTCGAGTGAGACCCAGTACTTC CAISESSETQYF